The sequence of this T cell receptor (beta chain) was determined in a study of response to subunit inactivated influenza vaccine. General study results and limits: Researchers suggested that each seasonal influenza vaccination recruits few new T cells.

V shed 6 bases and J shed 5 bases, with 9 bases lying between them. This CDR3 is built from 12 residues. Germline V gene lookup returns CDR1 SGHRS and CDR2 YFSETQ. TCRdb reprocessed the RT-PCR reads with MiXCR, giving one entry per CDR3 protein. The sample yields about 480,000 distinct CDR3 sequences, 10% to 15% seen once. Points on this clonotype: Its antigen is unknown.

The rearrangement links TRBV5-1 to TRBJ2-1; D is undetermined. Sequenced here: PBMCs from blood, sampled roughly 48 days after vaccination. The clonotype originates from a middle-aged man who received an inactivated influenza vaccine. The CDR3 spells CASTEDHNEQFF. In DNA form, the CDR3 reads TGCGCCAGCACTGAGGACCACAATGAGCAGTTCTTC.